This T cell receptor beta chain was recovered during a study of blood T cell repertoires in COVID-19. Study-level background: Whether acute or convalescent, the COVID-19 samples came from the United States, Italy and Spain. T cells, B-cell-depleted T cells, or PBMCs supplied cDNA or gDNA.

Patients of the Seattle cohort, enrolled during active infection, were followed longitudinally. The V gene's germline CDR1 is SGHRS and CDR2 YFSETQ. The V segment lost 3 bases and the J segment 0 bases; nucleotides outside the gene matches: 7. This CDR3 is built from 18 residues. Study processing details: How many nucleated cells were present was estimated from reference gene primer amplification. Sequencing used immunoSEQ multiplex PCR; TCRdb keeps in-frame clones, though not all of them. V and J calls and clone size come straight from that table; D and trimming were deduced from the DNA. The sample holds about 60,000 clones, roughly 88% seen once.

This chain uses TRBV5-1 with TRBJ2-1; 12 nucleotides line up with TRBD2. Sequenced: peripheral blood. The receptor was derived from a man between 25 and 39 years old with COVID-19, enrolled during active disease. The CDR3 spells CASSWGLAGTSSYNEQFF. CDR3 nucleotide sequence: TGCGCCAGCAGCTGGGGACTAGCGGGTACGAGCTCCTACAATGAGCAGTTCTTC.